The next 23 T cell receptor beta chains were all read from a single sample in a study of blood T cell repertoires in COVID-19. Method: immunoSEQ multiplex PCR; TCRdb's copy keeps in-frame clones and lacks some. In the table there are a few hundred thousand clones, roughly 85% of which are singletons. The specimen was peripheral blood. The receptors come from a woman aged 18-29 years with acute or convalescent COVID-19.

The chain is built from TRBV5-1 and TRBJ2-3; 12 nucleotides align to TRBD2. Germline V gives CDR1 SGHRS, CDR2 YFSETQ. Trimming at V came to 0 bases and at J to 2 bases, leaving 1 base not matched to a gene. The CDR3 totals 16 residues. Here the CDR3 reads CASSLGLAGVTDTQYF. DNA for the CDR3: TGCGCCAGCAGCTTGGGACTAGCGGGAGTCACAGATACGCAGTATTTT.

DNA for the CDR3: TGTGCCAGCAGGACCCGGCGGGGCAATAATGAGCAGTTCTTC. Translation gives CASRTRRGNNEQFF. This chain connects TRBV6-5 to TRBJ2-1, with a tentative D call TRBD2 (6 bases). The CDR3 consists of 14 residues. The V gene's germline CDR1 is MNHEY and CDR2 SVGAGI. Deletions cut 6 bases from V and 7 bases from J, with 16 bases between.

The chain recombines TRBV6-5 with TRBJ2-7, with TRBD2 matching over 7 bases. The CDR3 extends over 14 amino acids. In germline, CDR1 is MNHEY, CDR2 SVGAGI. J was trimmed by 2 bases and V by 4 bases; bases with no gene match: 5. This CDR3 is CASSFRAGAYEQYF. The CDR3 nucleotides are TGTGCCAGCAGTTTTCGGGCGGGAGCCTACGAGCAGTACTTC.

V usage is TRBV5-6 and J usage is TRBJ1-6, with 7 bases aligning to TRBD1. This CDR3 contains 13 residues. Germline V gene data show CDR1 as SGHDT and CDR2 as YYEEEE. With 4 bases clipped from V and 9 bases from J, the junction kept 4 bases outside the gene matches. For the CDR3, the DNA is TGTGCCAGCAGCGACAGGGAAGGTTCACCCCTCCACTTT. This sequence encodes CASSDREGSPLHF.

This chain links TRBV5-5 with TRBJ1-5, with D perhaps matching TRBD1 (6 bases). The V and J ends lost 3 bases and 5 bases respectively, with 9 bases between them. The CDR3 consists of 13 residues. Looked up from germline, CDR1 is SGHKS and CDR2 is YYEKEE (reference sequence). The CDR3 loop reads CASSYSGDQPQHF. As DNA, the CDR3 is TGTGCCAGCAGCTACTCAGGGGATCAGCCCCAGCATTTT.

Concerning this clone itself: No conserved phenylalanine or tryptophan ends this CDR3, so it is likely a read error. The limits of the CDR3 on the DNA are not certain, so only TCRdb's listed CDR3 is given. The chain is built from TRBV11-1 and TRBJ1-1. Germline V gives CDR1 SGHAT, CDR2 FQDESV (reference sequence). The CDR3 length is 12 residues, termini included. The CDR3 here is CASSSRTRTLVL.

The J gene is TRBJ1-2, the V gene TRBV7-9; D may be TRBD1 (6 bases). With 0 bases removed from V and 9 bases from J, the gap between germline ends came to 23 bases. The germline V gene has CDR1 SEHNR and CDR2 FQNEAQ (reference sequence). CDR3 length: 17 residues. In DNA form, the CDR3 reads TGTGCCAGCAGCTTAGCGGCACAGGGAGGGCCAAACCTACGCTACACCTTC. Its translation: CASSLAAQGGPNLRYTF.

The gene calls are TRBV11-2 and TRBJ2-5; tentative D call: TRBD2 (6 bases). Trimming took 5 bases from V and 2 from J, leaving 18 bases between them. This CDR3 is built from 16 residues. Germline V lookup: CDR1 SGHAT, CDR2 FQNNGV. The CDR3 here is CASSALALGTQETQYF. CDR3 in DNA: TGTGCCAGCAGCGCTTTGGCTCTGGGGACTCAAGAGACCCAGTACTTC.

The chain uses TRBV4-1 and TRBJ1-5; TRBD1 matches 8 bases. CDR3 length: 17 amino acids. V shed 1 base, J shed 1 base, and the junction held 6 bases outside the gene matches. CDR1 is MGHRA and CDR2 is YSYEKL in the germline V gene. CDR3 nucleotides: TGCGCCAGCAGCCAAGGTCATAGACAGGGGAGCAATCAGCCCCAGCATTTT. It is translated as CASSQGHRQGSNQPQHF.

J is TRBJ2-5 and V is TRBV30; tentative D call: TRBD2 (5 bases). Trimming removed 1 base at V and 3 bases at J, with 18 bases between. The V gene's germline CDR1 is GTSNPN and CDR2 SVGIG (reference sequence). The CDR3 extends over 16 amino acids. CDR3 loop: CAWSDGLHGSEETQYF. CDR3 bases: TGTGCCTGGAGTGACGGGTTACATGGGAGCGAAGAGACCCAGTACTTC.

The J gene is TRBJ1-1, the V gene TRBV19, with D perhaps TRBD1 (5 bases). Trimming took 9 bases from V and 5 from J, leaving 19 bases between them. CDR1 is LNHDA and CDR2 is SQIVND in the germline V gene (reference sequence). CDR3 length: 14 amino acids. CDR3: CASSRGGVGTEAFF. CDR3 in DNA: TGTGCCAGCAGTCGCGGGGGAGTTGGGACTGAAGCTTTCTTT.

The CDR3 nucleotides read TGTGCCAGCAGTGAAGCCGCAGGAAACTATGGCTACACCTTC. This translates into CASSEAAGNYGYTF. The chain couples TRBV2 to TRBJ1-2, with D uncertain. Trimming stripped 0 bases from V and 2 bases from J, with 7 bases between. The CDR3 has 14 residues. Germline V lookup: CDR1 SNHLY, CDR2 FYNNEI.

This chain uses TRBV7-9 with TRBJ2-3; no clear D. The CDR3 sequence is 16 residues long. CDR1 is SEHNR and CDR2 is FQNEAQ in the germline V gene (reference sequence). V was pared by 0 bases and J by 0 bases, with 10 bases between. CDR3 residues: CASSLAHTPSTDTQYF. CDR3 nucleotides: TGTGCCAGCAGCTTAGCGCATACTCCGAGCACAGATACGCAGTATTTT.

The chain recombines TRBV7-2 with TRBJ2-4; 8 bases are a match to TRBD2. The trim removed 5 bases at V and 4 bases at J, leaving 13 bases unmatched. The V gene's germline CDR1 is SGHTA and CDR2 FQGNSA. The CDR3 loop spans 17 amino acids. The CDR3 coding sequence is TGTGCCAGCAGCCTAGGGGGGGCGGGAGGAAAAAAAAACATTCAGTACTTC. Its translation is CASSLGGAGGKKNIQYF.

CDR3 protein: CASSYGQLTEAFF. CDR3 DNA: TGTGCCAGCAGTTACGGACAGCTCACTGAAGCTTTCTTT. The V gene is TRBV6-2 or TRBV6-3, the J gene TRBJ1-1; TRBD1 might be the D (6 bases). Germline V gene data show CDR1 as MNHEY and CDR2 as SVGEGT. This CDR3 is 13 amino acids long. The V and J ends lost 2 bases and 4 bases respectively, with 8 bases between them.

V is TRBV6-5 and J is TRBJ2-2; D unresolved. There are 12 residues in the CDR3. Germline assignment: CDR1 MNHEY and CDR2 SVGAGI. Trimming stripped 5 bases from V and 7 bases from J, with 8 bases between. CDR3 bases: TGTGCCAGCAGTATGAGTCTCGGGGAGCTGTTTTTT. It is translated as CASSMSLGELFF.

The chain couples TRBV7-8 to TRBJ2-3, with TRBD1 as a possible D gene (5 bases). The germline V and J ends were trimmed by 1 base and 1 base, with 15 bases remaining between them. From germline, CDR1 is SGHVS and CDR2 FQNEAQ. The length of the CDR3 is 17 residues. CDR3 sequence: CASSLDRHRLGTDTQYF. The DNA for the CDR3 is TGTGCCAGCAGCTTAGATCGCCACAGGTTGGGCACAGATACGCAGTATTTT. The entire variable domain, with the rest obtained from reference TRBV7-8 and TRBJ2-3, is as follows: GAGVSQSPRYKVAKRGQDVALRCDPISGHVSLFWYQQALGQGPEFLTYFQNEAQLDKSGLPSDRFFAERPEGSVSTLKIQRTQQEDSAVYLCASSLDRHRLGTDTQYFGPGTRLTVL.

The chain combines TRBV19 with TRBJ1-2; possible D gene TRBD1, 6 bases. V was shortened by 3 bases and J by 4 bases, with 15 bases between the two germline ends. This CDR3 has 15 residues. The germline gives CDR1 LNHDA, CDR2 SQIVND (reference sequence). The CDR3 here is CASSIQQGITYGYTF. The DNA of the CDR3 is TGTGCCAGTAGTATCCAACAGGGTATTACCTATGGCTACACCTTC.

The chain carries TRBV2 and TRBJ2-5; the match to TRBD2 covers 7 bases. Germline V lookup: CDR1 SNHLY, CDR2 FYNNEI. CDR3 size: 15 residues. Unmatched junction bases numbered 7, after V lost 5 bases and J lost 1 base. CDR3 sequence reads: CASSHLAELQETQYF. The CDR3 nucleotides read TGTGCCAGCAGTCACCTAGCGGAGCTCCAAGAGACCCAGTACTTC.

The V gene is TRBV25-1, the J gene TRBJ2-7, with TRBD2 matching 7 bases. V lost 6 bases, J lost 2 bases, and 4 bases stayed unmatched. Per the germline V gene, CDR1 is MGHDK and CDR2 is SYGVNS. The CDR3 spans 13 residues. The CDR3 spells CASRSSGPYEQYF. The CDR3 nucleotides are TGTGCCAGCAGGTCTAGCGGTCCCTACGAGCAGTACTTC.

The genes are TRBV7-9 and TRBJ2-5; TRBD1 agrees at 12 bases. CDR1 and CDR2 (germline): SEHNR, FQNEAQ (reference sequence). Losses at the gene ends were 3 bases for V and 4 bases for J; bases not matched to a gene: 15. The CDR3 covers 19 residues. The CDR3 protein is CASSFPVPGQGALGETQYF. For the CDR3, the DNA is TGTGCCAGCAGCTTCCCCGTCCCGGGACAGGGGGCCTTGGGAGAGACCCAGTACTTC.

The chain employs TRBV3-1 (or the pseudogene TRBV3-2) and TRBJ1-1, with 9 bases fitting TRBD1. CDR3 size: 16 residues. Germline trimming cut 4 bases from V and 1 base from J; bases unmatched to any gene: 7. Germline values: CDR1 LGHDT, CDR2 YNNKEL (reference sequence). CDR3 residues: CASSRYQTGGNTEAFF. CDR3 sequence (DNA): TGTGCCAGCAGCCGCTACCAGACAGGGGGGAACACTGAAGCTTTCTTT.

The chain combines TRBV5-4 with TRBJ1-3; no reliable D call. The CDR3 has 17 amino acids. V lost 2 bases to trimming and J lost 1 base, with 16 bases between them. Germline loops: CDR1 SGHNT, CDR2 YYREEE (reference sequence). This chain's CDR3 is CASSLGSLRSSGNTIYF. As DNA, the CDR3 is TGTGCCAGCAGCTTAGGCAGTCTCAGGTCTTCTGGAAACACCATATATTTT.